Below, 5 T cell receptor beta chains from the same sample are listed, as sequenced in a study of regulatory T cells in long-lasting Graves disease. Building the TCR beta libraries relied on iRepertoire HTBI primers, and CDR3 regions underwent Arm-PCR. TCRdb independently ran MiXCR on the multiplex PCR reads; one entry per CDR3 protein. Of about 290,000 distinct CDR3 sequences in the sample, roughly a fifth were seen once. The time point here: persistent/refractory GD, antithyroid drugs over 5 years with positive TRAb. Isolated PBMC RNA provided the starting material for the TCR library. The source material was peripheral blood mononuclear cells (PBMCs), sampled when the disease was refractory, from a patient treated with antithyroid drugs. The receptors were gathered from a female donor with Graves disease.

This clonotype was detected only a few times. Here the CDR3 reads CASSKREGEPQHF. The CDR3, as DNA: TGTGCCAGCAGCAAACGGGAGGGAGAGCCCCAGCATTTT. This sequence joins TRBV7-9 and TRBJ1-5; unclear D gene. Germline lookup yields CDR1 SEHNR and CDR2 FQNEAQ (reference sequence). Trimming left V 5 bases short and J 8 bases short, with 13 bases between. The CDR3 consists of 13 residues.

This chain connects TRBV7-9 to TRBJ2-7; no clear D. This CDR3 has 13 residues. Germline V gene sequence: CDR1 SEHNR, CDR2 FQNEAQ (reference sequence). V lost 4 bases and J 2 bases, leaving 9 bases between the germline ends. The CDR3 nucleotides read TGTGCCAGCAGCTCCCCGGCGGCCTACGAGCAGTACTTC. This encodes CASSSPAAYEQYF.

This clonotype appeared a few times. The gene calls are TRBV6-1 and TRBJ2-2; TRBD2 might be the D (6 bases). The V gene's germline CDR1 is MNHNS and CDR2 SASEGT. The CDR3 contains 15 residues. The V and J ends lost 6 bases and 5 bases respectively, with 16 bases between them. The CDR3 bases are TGTGCCAGCAGGGGAGGTACTCAGGAGACCGGGGAGCTGTTTTTT. Translating gives CASRGGTQETGELFF.

This clonotype came up a few times. The rearrangement joins TRBV20-1 to TRBJ2-7; possible D gene TRBD2, 5 bases. CDR1 is DFQATT and CDR2 is SNEGSKA in the germline V gene (reference sequence). The CDR3 extends over 11 amino acids. Trimming stripped 6 bases from V and 6 bases from J, with 12 bases between. The CDR3 sequence is CSANSDREQYF. DNA of the CDR3: TGCAGTGCCAATAGCGATCGCGAGCAGTACTTC.

The rearrangement uses TRBV28 and TRBJ2-3; D not certain. With 6 bases removed from V and 3 bases from J, the gap between germline ends came to 10 bases. Per germline, CDR1 MDHEN and CDR2 SYDVKM. The CDR3 spans 13 residues. CDR3 amino acids: CASRSTRTDTQYF. CDR3 coding DNA: TGTGCCAGCAGGTCCACTCGGACAGATACGCAGTATTTT.